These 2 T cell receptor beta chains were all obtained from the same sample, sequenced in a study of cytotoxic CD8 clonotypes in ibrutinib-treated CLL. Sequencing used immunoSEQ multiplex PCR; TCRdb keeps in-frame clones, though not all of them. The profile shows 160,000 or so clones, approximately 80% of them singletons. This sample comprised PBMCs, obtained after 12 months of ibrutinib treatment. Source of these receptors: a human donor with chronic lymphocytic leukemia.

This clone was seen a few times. The CDR3 region has the DNA TGTGCCAGCAGTTTTATCCCCAACTCCTACAATGAGCAGTTCTTC. Amino acids: CASSFIPNSYNEQFF. The rearrangement uses TRBV27 and TRBJ2-1; no clear D gene. V was cut by 3 bases and J by 0 bases, with 9 bases left in between. This CDR3 is built from 15 residues. The V gene's germline CDR1 is MNHEY and CDR2 SMNVEV (reference sequence).

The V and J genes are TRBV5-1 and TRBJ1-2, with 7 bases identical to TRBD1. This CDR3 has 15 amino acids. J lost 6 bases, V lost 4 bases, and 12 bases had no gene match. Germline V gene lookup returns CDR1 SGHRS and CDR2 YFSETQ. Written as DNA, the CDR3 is TGCGCCAGCAGCCAAGGACAGGCCGAGGGGAATGGCTACACCTTC. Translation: CASSQGQAEGNGYTF.